The clone carrying this T cell receptor (beta chain) has at least ten counts. Its antigen is as yet unknown. Every cDNA TCR molecule received its own unique molecular identifier. TCRdb re-derived calls from the 5' RACE reads in MiXCR, one entry per CDR3 protein. The sample lists about 45,000 distinct CDR3 sequences; roughly 13% were seen once. Stated time point: sample taken at primary tumor resection. The authors sequenced whole RNA from tumor, nontumor lung or frozen PBMC without sorting. The 60 to 90 donors had untreated early-stage non-small cell lung cancer. The data were taken from a study of spatial heterogeneity in lung cancer. Study-level background: Unique TCR and UMI combinations averaged more than ten appearances each in raw reads. Broader study findings: Ubiquitous expanded tumor TCRs were seen in blood more at resection than at follow-up.

Per the germline V gene, CDR1 is SGHRS and CDR2 is YFSETQ. CDR3 length equals 12 residues. V gave up 5 bases and J gave up 6 bases, with 11 bases separating them. This receptor was taken from a male donor with early-stage non-small cell lung cancer. This chain joins TRBV5-1 and TRBJ1-1, with TRBD1 as a possible D gene (6 bases). Sequenced material: PBMCs, taken at surgery. The CDR3 sequence: CASRGQGSEAFF. The CDR3 DNA follows: TGCGCCAGCAGGGGGCAGGGGTCTGAAGCTTTCTTT.